The 8 T cell receptor beta chains below come from one sample, sequenced in a study of identical twins. MiXCR was run by TCRdb on the 5' RACE reads, yielding one entry per CDR3 protein. The table records about 810,000 distinct CDR3 sequences, around an eighth of them present only once. The same sample was also studied in work on yellow fever vaccine responses in identical twins.

Sequencing was performed on PBMCs. The receptors were gathered from a woman aged 18-30 years in good health.

The J gene is TRBJ2-1, the V gene TRBV20-1, with 14 bases aligning to TRBD2. V was pared by 4 bases and J by 9 bases, with 8 bases of the junction left unmatched. The V gene's germline CDR1 is DFQATT and CDR2 SNEGSKA (reference sequence). The CDR3 covers 15 residues. The CDR3 loop is CSAKPGLAGVGEQFF. DNA for the CDR3: TGCAGTGCTAAGCCGGGACTAGCGGGAGTTGGTGAGCAGTTCTTC.

V and J are TRBV12-5 and TRBJ2-7; the match to TRBD1 covers 7 bases. Germline lookup yields CDR1 LGHNT and CDR2 FRNRAP. The CDR3 has 17 residues. The V segment lost 2 bases and the J segment 2 bases; nucleotides outside the gene matches: 12. In DNA form, the CDR3 reads TGTGCTAGTGGTTTGCCACCTGGGACAGTCCGAACCTACGAGCAGTACGTC. Translating gives CASGLPPGTVRTYEQYV.

The V call is TRBV27, the J call TRBJ2-4, with 9 bases fitting TRBD1. The length of the CDR3 is 14 residues. Unmatched junction bases numbered 4, after V lost 4 bases and J lost 6 bases. The germline CDR1 and CDR2 sequences are MNHEY and SMNVEV (reference sequence). This chain's CDR3 is CASSSGTGLNIQYF. The CDR3 region has the DNA TGTGCCAGCAGTTCCGGGACAGGGTTAAACATTCAGTACTTC.

This clonotype has a handful of counts. The chain links TRBV20-1 to TRBJ2-4; D may match TRBD1 or TRBD2 (5 bases each). Trimming shortened V by 6 bases and J by 13 bases, and 19 bases separated the two germline ends. The CDR3 runs 12 residues. Per the germline V gene, CDR1 is DFQATT and CDR2 is SNEGSKA (reference sequence). The CDR3 DNA reads TGCAGTGCGGGACGAACGGGTCCCCCACAGTACTTC. Translated, it gives CSAGRTGPPQYF.

This clonotype appeared a few times. This chain joins TRBV3-1 and TRBJ2-7; D is uncertain. Germline lookup yields CDR1 LGHDT and CDR2 YNNKEL (reference sequence). Between the trimmed V and J ends, which lost 0 bases and 3 bases, there was a span of 15 bases. This CDR3 has 16 residues. The CDR3 nucleotides are TGTGCCAGCAGCCAAGATGGGTATGGGCCATACTACGAGCAGTACTTC. Translating it yields CASSQDGYGPYYEQYF.

This chain uses TRBV2 with TRBJ1-1, with 10 bases identical to TRBD1. CDR1 is SNHLY and CDR2 is FYNNEI in the germline V gene. The J segment lost 1 base and the V segment lost 0 bases, leaving 2 bases of the junction unmatched. The length of the CDR3 is 16 residues. CDR3 in amino acids: CASSEADRGANTEAFF. The CDR3 coding sequence is TGTGCCAGCAGTGAAGCGGACAGGGGGGCGAACACTGAAGCTTTCTTT.

This clonotype was seen only a few times. The V call is TRBV5-4, the J call TRBJ2-3; TRBD2 aligns across 10 bases. CDR3 length equals 15 residues. Germline V gene sequence: CDR1 SGHNT, CDR2 YYREEE (reference sequence). Unmatched junction bases numbered 5, after V lost 0 bases and J lost 7 bases. In DNA, the CDR3 is TGTGCCAGCAGCTTGGAGCGGGGGGGCGTCTATACGCAGTATTTT. It is translated as CASSLERGGVYTQYF.

This chain connects TRBV14 to TRBJ2-1, with D perhaps TRBD1 (6 bases). Trimming stripped 4 bases from V and 3 bases from J, with 25 bases between. Germline CDR1 and CDR2: SGHDN and FVKESK. There are 19 residues in the CDR3. This CDR3 reads CASSRRDTEAGWNYNEQFF. CDR3 DNA: TGTGCCAGCAGCCGCCGGGACACGGAGGCGGGTTGGAACTACAATGAGCAGTTCTTC.